What follows are 14 T cell receptor beta chains derived from one specimen sequenced in a study of T cells in Graves' hyperthyroidism and ophthalmopathy. RNA transcripts yielded amplified TCR beta CDR3 regions. The HTBI primer set was used in a first-round RT-PCR of the TCR CDR3. TCRdb processed the multiplex PCR reads anew with MiXCR; each CDR3 protein has one entry. This table holds a few hundred thousand distinct CDR3 sequences, less than 25% found once. Sequenced sample: blood. The receptors here all came from a man in his late teens or twenties with Graves' hyperthyroidism.

The gene calls are TRBV11-2 and TRBJ1-6; D unclear. Germline CDR1 and CDR2: SGHAT and FQNNGV. The CDR3 is 16 residues long. Trimming stripped 4 bases from V and 6 bases from J, with 16 bases between. The DNA for the CDR3 is TGTGCCAGCAGCTCAACCCGCTGGCTTGCTAATTCACCCCTCCACTTT. This gives the protein CASSSTRWLANSPLHF.

This clonotype has only a few counts. The chain couples TRBV10-1 to TRBJ2-7, with TRBD1 identical over 8 bases. CDR1 and CDR2 from the germline V gene are WNHNN and SYGVQD (reference sequence). Trimming at V came to 4 bases and at J to 4 bases, leaving 9 bases not matched to a gene. CDR3 length: 15 amino acids. CDR3 in amino acids: CASSARAGGMYEQYF. In nucleotides, the CDR3 is TGCGCCAGCAGTGCCCGGGCAGGGGGCATGTACGAGCAGTACTTC.

This clonotype was seen at least ten times. The V call is TRBV6-5, the J call TRBJ1-5; TRBD1 matches at 7 bases. With V trimmed by 10 bases and J by 0 bases, 24 bases remained unmatched. The CDR3 contains 20 residues. Germline V gene sequence: CDR1 MNHEY, CDR2 SVGAGI. Written as DNA, the CDR3 is TGTGCCAAGACCAGGGGGGATACCGGGACAAATACTTATAGCAATCAGCCCCAGCATTTT. It yields the protein CAKTRGDTGTNTYSNQPQHF.

This clonotype showed up many times. The genes are TRBV12-3 or TRBV12-4 and TRBJ1-1; maybe TRBD1 (5 bases). Trimming pared 6 bases from V and 8 bases from J, leaving 10 bases between. There are 11 residues in the CDR3. The CDR3, as DNA: TGTGCCAGCAGAGAACGGGGCGAAGCTTTCTTT. Translating gives CASRERGEAFF.

This clonotype was seen repeatedly, ten times or more. The chain employs TRBV29-1 and TRBJ2-6; tentative D call: TRBD2 (5 bases). The CDR3 is 14 amino acids. CDR1 is SQVTM and CDR2 is ANQGSEA in the germline V gene. V lost 4 bases and J 4 bases, leaving 11 bases between the germline ends. CDR3 sequence reads: CSVVEGAGANVLTF. In DNA form, the CDR3 reads TGCAGCGTTGTTGAGGGCGCCGGGGCCAACGTCCTGACTTTC.

The gene calls are TRBV5-1 and TRBJ1-1; D is unclear. Per germline, CDR1 SGHRS and CDR2 YFSETQ. The CDR3 sequence is 18 residues long. Trimming stripped 0 bases from V and 0 bases from J, with 18 bases between. Here the CDR3 reads CASSLGHGRTLMNTEAFF. CDR3 bases: TGCGCCAGCAGCTTGGGTCACGGCAGGACCCTTATGAACACTGAAGCTTTCTTT.

As concerns this clonotype: This clone may be a read error of a much larger clone one base away. The chain links TRBV19 to TRBJ1-2; TRBD1 matches at 7 bases. This CDR3 spans 14 amino acids. Unmatched junction bases numbered 5, after V lost 3 bases and J lost 4 bases. Germline V gene sequence: CDR1 LNHDA, CDR2 SQIVND (reference sequence). The chain's CDR3 is CASSIPGQFYGYTF. CDR3 nucleotide sequence: TGTGCCAGTAGTATTCCGGGACAGTTCTATGGCTACACCTTC.

This sequence joins TRBV6-1 and TRBJ1-5; D is unclear. Germline lookup yields CDR1 MNHNS and CDR2 SASEGT. CDR3 length equals 17 residues. Trimming stripped 7 bases from V and 4 bases from J, with 23 bases between. As DNA, the CDR3 is TGTGCCAGCAAGCCACGGAACTATGTGGGTTTGAATCAGCCCCAGCATTTT. This sequence encodes CASKPRNYVGLNQPQHF.

In its sample, this clonotype was seen many times. This rearrangement joins TRBV12-3 or TRBV12-4 to TRBJ2-7; 8 bases agree with TRBD1. V lost 3 bases and J lost 3; bases outside the gene matches: 13. The CDR3 is 17 amino acids. CDR3 in DNA: TGTGCCAGCAGTTTCCGATCAACCGACAGGGGATACTACGAGCAGTACTTC. This gives the protein CASSFRSTDRGYYEQYF.

In its sample, this clonotype was seen a few times. The rearrangement uses TRBV6-1 and TRBJ1-6; no definite D call. The CDR3 runs 11 residues. V was cut by 5 bases and J by 12 bases, with 8 bases left in between. CDR1 MNHNS and CDR2 SASEGT come from the germline V gene. Here the CDR3 DNA reads TGTGCCAGCAGTAGGACGGGACCCCTCCACTTT. Translated, it gives CASSRTGPLHF.

There are many counts of this clonotype. The chain uses TRBV5-1 and TRBJ1-1; possibly TRBD1 for D (6 bases). The CDR3 consists of 16 residues. V lost 1 base and J 2 bases, leaving 15 bases between the germline ends. CDR1 and CDR2 (germline): SGHRS, YFSETQ. This CDR3 is CASSLRPGGTNTEAFF. CDR3 DNA sequence: TGCGCCAGCAGCTTGCGGCCGGGAGGGACAAACACTGAAGCTTTCTTT.

This chain joins TRBV27 and TRBJ2-7; no reliable D call. CDR3 length: 13 residues. Germline loops: CDR1 MNHEY, CDR2 SMNVEV (reference sequence). The germline V and J ends were trimmed by 3 bases and 3 bases, with 9 bases remaining between them. The CDR3 sequence is CASSFGINYEQYF. The CDR3 DNA is TGTGCCAGCAGTTTCGGCATAAACTACGAGCAGTACTTC.

This clonotype was picked up a small number of times. The chain is built from TRBV19 and TRBJ1-2; D is uncertain. V was clipped by 4 bases and J by 1 base, with 4 bases between them. This CDR3 spans 12 amino acids. CDR1 and CDR2 from the germline V gene are LNHDA and SQIVND (reference sequence). Written as DNA, the CDR3 is TGTGCCAGTAGTACCTATAACTATGGCTACACCTTC. Its protein product is CASSTYNYGYTF.

This clonotype was seen many times. The chain carries TRBV20-1 and TRBJ1-1; TRBD1 matches at 7 bases. Germline loops: CDR1 DFQATT, CDR2 SNEGSKA (reference sequence). The CDR3 is made up of 13 amino acids. V shed 5 bases and J 1 base; nucleotides not matched to a gene: 4. CDR3 coding DNA: TGCAGTGCTGGGGGACAGCAGAACACTGAAGCTTTCTTT. Its translation is CSAGGQQNTEAFF.